This entry is about one T cell receptor (beta chain). Its antigen remains unidentified. The data belong to a study of T cell repertoires in cytomegalovirus infection. From the reads, TCRdb called clonotypes with MiXCR, one entry per CDR3 protein. The sample has around 130,000 distinct CDR3 sequences; under 30% are singletons. Trimming left V 6 bases short and J 1 base short, with 17 bases between. Per the germline V gene, CDR1 is MNHEY and CDR2 is SMNVEV (reference sequence). This CDR3 has 16 amino acids. General observations from the study: CMV carriers having the relevant HLA were flagged by cumulative public TCR beta family frequency.

The sequencing sample was made of PBMCs, sequenced either directly or after in vitro stimulation (not recorded which). The chain is built from TRBV27 and TRBJ2-3, with D perhaps assigned TRBD1 or TRBD2 (6 bases each). The source is a human donor in good health (CMV status not recorded). Some clones in this sample may be carry-over from other donors' samples. CDR3 amino acids: CASRSFWGAGTDTQYF. CDR3 DNA: TGTGCCAGCAGATCCTTTTGGGGGGCAGGCACAGATACGCAGTATTTT.